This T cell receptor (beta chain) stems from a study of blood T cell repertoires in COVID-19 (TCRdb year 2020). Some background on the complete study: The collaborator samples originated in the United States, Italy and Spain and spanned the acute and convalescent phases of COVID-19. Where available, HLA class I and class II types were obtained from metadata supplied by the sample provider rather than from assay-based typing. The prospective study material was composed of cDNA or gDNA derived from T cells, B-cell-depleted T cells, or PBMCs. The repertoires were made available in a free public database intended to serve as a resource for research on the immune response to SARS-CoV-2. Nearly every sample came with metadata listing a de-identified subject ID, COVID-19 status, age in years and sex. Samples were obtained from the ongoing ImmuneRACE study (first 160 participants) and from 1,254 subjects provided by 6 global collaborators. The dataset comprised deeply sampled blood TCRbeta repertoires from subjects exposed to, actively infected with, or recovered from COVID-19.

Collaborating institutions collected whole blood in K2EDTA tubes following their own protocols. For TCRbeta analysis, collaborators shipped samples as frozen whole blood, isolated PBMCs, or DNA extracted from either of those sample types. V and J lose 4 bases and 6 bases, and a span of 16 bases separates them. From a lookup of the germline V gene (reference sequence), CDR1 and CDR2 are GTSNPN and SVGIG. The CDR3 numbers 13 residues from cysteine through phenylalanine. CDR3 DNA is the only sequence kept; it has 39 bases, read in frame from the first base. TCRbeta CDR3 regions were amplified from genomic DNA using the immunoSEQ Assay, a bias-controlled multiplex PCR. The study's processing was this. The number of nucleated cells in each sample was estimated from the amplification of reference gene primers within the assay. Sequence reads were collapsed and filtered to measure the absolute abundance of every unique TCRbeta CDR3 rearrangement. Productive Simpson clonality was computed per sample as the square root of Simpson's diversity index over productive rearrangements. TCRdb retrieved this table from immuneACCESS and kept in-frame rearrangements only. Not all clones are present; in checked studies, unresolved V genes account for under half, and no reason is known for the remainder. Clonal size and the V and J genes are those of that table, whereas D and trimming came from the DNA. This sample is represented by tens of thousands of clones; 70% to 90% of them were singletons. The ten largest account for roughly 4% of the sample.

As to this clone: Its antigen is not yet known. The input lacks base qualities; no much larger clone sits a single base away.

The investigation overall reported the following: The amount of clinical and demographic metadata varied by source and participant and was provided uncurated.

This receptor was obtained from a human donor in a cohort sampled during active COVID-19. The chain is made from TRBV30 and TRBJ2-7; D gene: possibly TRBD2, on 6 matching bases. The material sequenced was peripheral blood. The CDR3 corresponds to CAWNVGGLLEQYF. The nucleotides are TGTGCCTGGAATGTAGGAGGGCTGCTCGAGCAGTACTTC.